The 3 T cell receptor beta chains below all came from one sample that was sequenced in a study of Ad26.COV2.S vaccination and SARS-CoV-2 variants. The treatment: approximately 18 received Ad26.COV2.S at low or high dose, single or two shots; about 5 received placebo; per-sample allocation not given. Sampling happened 63 days after the first vaccine or placebo injection. Profiling relied on immunoSEQ multiplex PCR, and the TCRdb table lists in-frame clones only, not all of them. The sample consists of about 480,000 clones, approximately 88% of them appearing once. The sample in question was peripheral blood, obtained in a trial of Ad26.COV2.S vaccine versus placebo. These receptors came from a person aged 18-65 years who received the Ad26.COV2.S COVID-19 vaccine or a placebo.

The chain is built from TRBV6-6 and TRBJ1-5; D uncertain. V was pared by 5 bases and J by 8 bases, with 13 bases between. The CDR3 consists of 13 residues. Germline values: CDR1 MNHNY, CDR2 SVGAGI (reference sequence). CDR3 amino acids: CASSRQPREPQHF. The CDR3 nucleotides read TGTGCCAGCAGTCGACAACCTCGAGAGCCCCAGCATTTT.

This clone turned up a few times. The chain uses TRBV27 and TRBJ2-7, with TRBD2 matching 11 bases. The CDR3 is 12 residues long. Trimming cost V 5 bases and J 12 bases; bases outside gene matches: 6. From germline, CDR1 is MNHEY and CDR2 SMNVEV (reference sequence). CDR3 bases: TGTGCCAGCAGTCCGACTAGCGGGAAAGCGTACTTC. This encodes CASSPTSGKAYF.

The chain links TRBV30 to TRBJ1-4, with 7 bases identical to TRBD1. The CDR3 totals 15 residues. Trimming cost V 2 bases and J 3 bases; bases outside gene matches: 6. Germline lookup yields CDR1 GTSNPN and CDR2 SVGIG (reference sequence). In nucleotides, the CDR3 is TGTGCCTGGAGTCCCAAGGGGGCCGCTAATGAAAAACTGTTTTTT. Amino acids: CAWSPKGAANEKLFF.